A single sample gave rise to the 20 T cell receptor beta chains below, sequenced in a study of T cell responses to AZD1222 COVID-19 vaccine. Sequencing used immunoSEQ multiplex PCR; TCRdb keeps in-frame clones, though not all of them. The top ten clones hold about 10% of a sample with around 50,000 clones, around four fifths of them seen once. The sequenced sample was peripheral blood, obtained on day 0 of AZD1222 vaccination. These receptors all come from an adult in good health.

This clone was picked up a small number of times. As DNA, the CDR3 is TGTGCCAGCCGACAGGGGGCGAAAGGAAACACCATATATTTT. It specifies CASRQGAKGNTIYF. This sequence joins TRBV6-6 and TRBJ1-3, with TRBD1 identical over 10 bases. J was trimmed by 4 bases and V by 8 bases; bases with no gene match: 5. Per germline, CDR1 MNHNY and CDR2 SVGAGI (reference sequence). The CDR3 contains 14 residues.

This clone was observed a handful of times. V gene TRBV14 combines with J gene TRBJ2-1, with 9 bases matching TRBD2. Germline trimming cut 0 bases from V and 9 bases from J; bases unmatched to any gene: 3. This CDR3 is 14 amino acids long. CDR1 is SGHDN, CDR2 FVKESK, per germline. CDR3 in DNA: TGTGCCAGCAGCCAAGATCGACTAGCGGTTGAGCAGTTCTTC. Its protein is CASSQDRLAVEQFF.

This chain links TRBV6-5 with TRBJ2-1; D might be TRBD2 (5 bases). Trimming shortened V by 3 bases and J by 1 base, and 10 bases separated the two germline ends. CDR1 is MNHEY and CDR2 is SVGAGI in the germline V gene. CDR3 length equals 15 residues. CDR3 sequence reads: CASSYEGRSYNEQFF. CDR3 sequence (DNA): TGTGCCAGCAGTTATGAGGGCAGGTCCTACAATGAGCAGTTCTTC.

J is TRBJ1-5 and V is TRBV6-2 or TRBV6-3; TRBD1 agrees at 9 bases. The CDR3 runs 14 residues. The germline CDR1 and CDR2 sequences are MNHEY and SVGEGT. After removal of 5 bases from V and 6 bases from J, the junction contained 5 bases not matched to a gene. The CDR3 sequence: CASSPTGGGQPQHF. For the CDR3, the DNA is TGTGCCAGCAGTCCCACAGGGGGCGGTCAGCCCCAGCATTTT.

A few counts support this clone. The rearrangement uses TRBV28 and TRBJ1-1, with D hard to call. V was shortened by 8 bases and J by 5 bases, with 15 bases between the two germline ends. The CDR3 is 13 amino acids. Germline V gives CDR1 MDHEN, CDR2 SYDVKM. The CDR3 nucleotides are TGTGCCAGCGGTACTCTAAGGGCTACTGAAGCTTTCTTT. Its protein product is CASGTLRATEAFF.

The genes are TRBV10-2 and TRBJ2-2; D perhaps matches TRBD1 (6 bases). V lost 7 bases and J lost 0, with 12 bases in between. The CDR3 extends over 15 amino acids. Germline V gene lookup returns CDR1 WSHSY and CDR2 SAAADI. In DNA, the CDR3 is TGCGCCAGCATGGCAGGGGAAACGAACACCGGGGAGCTGTTTTTT. Translation: CASMAGETNTGELFF.

The genes are TRBV6-5 and TRBJ1-1; D is perhaps TRBD1 (6 bases). V was pared by 6 bases and J by 1 base, with 15 bases between. There are 15 residues in the CDR3. Germline values: CDR1 MNHEY, CDR2 SVGAGI. Written as DNA, the CDR3 is TGTGCCAGCAGAAGCCCGGGACAAGGGAACACTGAAGCTTTCTTT. Its protein is CASRSPGQGNTEAFF.

The chain recombines TRBV29-1 with TRBJ1-2; the match to TRBD1 covers 11 bases. CDR1 is SQVTM, CDR2 ANQGSEA, per germline. V shed 4 bases and J 4 bases; nucleotides not matched to a gene: 11. The CDR3 runs to 16 residues. DNA for the CDR3: TGCAGCGTTGCTCTCGGACAGGGGGCGCCAGGCTATGGCTACACCTTC. Translation gives CSVALGQGAPGYGYTF.

The CDR3 sequence is CASSYRTHDNIQYF. The DNA of the CDR3 is TGTGCCAGCAGTTACCGGACACATGATAACATTCAGTACTTC. V usage is TRBV6-5 and J usage is TRBJ2-4, with TRBD1 as a possible D gene (5 bases). Trimming removed 2 bases at V and 7 bases at J, with 12 bases between. CDR1 is MNHEY, CDR2 SVGAGI, per germline. The CDR3 is 14 residues long.

The rearrangement uses TRBV9 and TRBJ2-1, with 8 bases matching TRBD1. V was pared by 1 base and J by 2 bases, with 2 bases of the junction left unmatched. The CDR3 covers 15 residues. CDR1 and CDR2 from the germline V gene are SGDLS and YYNGEE. The CDR3 sequence: CASSVQGATYNEQFF. CDR3 in DNA: TGTGCCAGCAGCGTACAGGGGGCGACCTACAATGAGCAGTTCTTC.

The rearrangement joins TRBV27 to TRBJ1-2; D possibly corresponds to TRBD1 (6 bases). The CDR3 is 18 residues long. V lost 2 bases and J 3 bases, leaving 22 bases between the germline ends. CDR1 and CDR2 (germline): MNHEY, SMNVEV (reference sequence). The CDR3 is CASSLIGFGQRHYYGYTF. DNA for the CDR3: TGTGCCAGCAGTTTAATCGGCTTCGGACAGAGACATTACTATGGCTACACCTTC.

The chain recombines TRBV29-1 with TRBJ2-3, with 7 bases lining up with TRBD2. CDR3 length equals 16 residues. V lost 0 bases and J lost 1; bases outside the gene matches: 7. Germline V lookup: CDR1 SQVTM, CDR2 ANQGSEA. As DNA, the CDR3 is TGCAGCGTTGAAGATTTAGGTCTAGCGGGCACAGATACGCAGTATTTT. Translation gives CSVEDLGLAGTDTQYF.

V gene TRBV2 combines with J gene TRBJ1-1; the D is unclear. V was pared by 7 bases and J by 1 base, with 10 bases between. The V gene's germline CDR1 is SNHLY and CDR2 FYNNEI. This CDR3 has 13 residues. The CDR3 sequence: CASTRHQNTEAFF. In nucleotides, the CDR3 is TGTGCCAGCACCCGACACCAGAACACTGAAGCTTTCTTT. The full variable domain, completed using reference TRBV2 and TRBJ1-1, is EPEVTQTPSHQVTQMGQEVILRCVPISNHLYFYWYRQILGQKVEFLVSFYNNEISEKSEIFDDQFSVERPDGSNFTLKIRSTKLEDSAMYFCASTRHQNTEAFFGQGTRLTVV.

The chain links TRBV10-2 to TRBJ1-3, with D possibly matching TRBD1 (6 bases). In germline, CDR1 is WSHSY, CDR2 SAAADI. The CDR3 totals 14 residues. V was cut by 10 bases and J by 4 bases, with 17 bases left in between. DNA of the CDR3: TGCGCCACCACCCGGGGGCTGGACGGAAACACCATATATTTT. Protein product: CATTRGLDGNTIYF.

The chain uses TRBV5-5 and TRBJ1-6; no clear D gene. With 0 bases removed from V and 10 bases from J, the gap between germline ends came to 11 bases. This CDR3 spans 14 amino acids. Germline loops: CDR1 SGHKS, CDR2 YYEKEE (reference sequence). This chain's CDR3 is CASSLEGIGSPLHF. In DNA, the CDR3 is TGTGCCAGCAGCTTGGAAGGGATAGGATCACCCCTCCACTTT.

The chain is built from TRBV2 and TRBJ2-5, with 10 bases that match TRBD1. The CDR3 spans 15 residues. In germline, CDR1 is SNHLY, CDR2 FYNNEI. Trimming took 7 bases from V and 2 from J; bases not matched to a gene: 7. This chain's CDR3 is CASTPDRGDQETQYF. For the CDR3, the DNA is TGTGCCAGCACTCCGGACAGGGGGGATCAAGAGACCCAGTACTTC.

V and J are TRBV21-1 and TRBJ2-7; TRBD1, the table's D call, lacks a check against the DNA. TRBV21-1 is designated a pseudogene. This CDR3 has 17 residues. The CDR3 DNA follows: TGTGCCAGCAGCAAAGCCCGACAGGGCTATACCTCCTACGAGCAGTACTTC. Amino acid sequence: CASSKARQGYTSYEQYF.

This chain connects TRBV15 to TRBJ2-7; 7 bases align to TRBD2. Unmatched junction bases numbered 9, after V lost 0 bases and J lost 1 base. From germline, CDR1 is LNHNV and CDR2 YYDKDF (reference sequence). The CDR3 has 17 residues. The CDR3 region is CATSRDTSVTGSYEQYF. CDR3 bases: TGTGCCACCAGCAGAGATACTAGCGTAACCGGGTCCTACGAGCAGTACTTC. The variable domain in full, completed from reference TRBV15 and TRBJ2-7, reads DAMVIQNPRYQVTQFGKPVTLSCSQTLNHNVMYWYQQKSSQAPKLLFHYYDKDFNNEADTPDNFQSRRPNTSFCFLDIRSPGLGDTAMYLCATSRDTSVTGSYEQYFGPGTRLTVT.

The V gene is TRBV7-2, the J gene TRBJ2-1; D remains ambiguous. The V end lost 1 base, the J end lost 8 bases, and 15 bases lay between the germline ends. The length of the CDR3 is 15 residues. Germline CDR1 reads SGHTA; CDR2 reads FQGNSA. The CDR3 DNA reads as TGTGCCAGCAGCTTAGTAAGGGCCGGATTTGATGAGCAGTTCTTC. Translating it yields CASSLVRAGFDEQFF.

V and J are TRBV28 and TRBJ2-5; D call uncertain. The CDR3 loop spans 14 amino acids. In germline, CDR1 is MDHEN, CDR2 SYDVKM. V dropped 2 bases and J dropped 5 bases, with 12 bases sitting between them. This CDR3 reads CASSLSPRSETQYF. In DNA form, the CDR3 reads TGTGCCAGCAGTTTAAGCCCCCGGAGCGAGACCCAGTACTTC.